Each of the 13 T cell receptor beta chains below was sequenced from the same sample in a study of blood T cells in healthy people across ages. Primed by a sample-barcoded 5' primer and a J-beta primer mix, a second PCR proceeded for 7 to 11 cycles. TCRdb recomputed calls from the 5' RACE reads with MiXCR, one row per CDR3 protein. Of approximately 780,000 distinct CDR3 sequences listed, roughly 25% were seen once; the top ten hold 3%. The same sample was also studied in work on T cells of mothers and their children.

The sequencing input was blood. The receptors here all came from a boy between 5 and 17 years old in good health.

The V call is TRBV5-1, the J call TRBJ2-5; D possibly corresponds to TRBD2 (7 bases). Deletions cut 5 bases from V and 1 base from J, with 18 bases between. The CDR3 is 16 residues long. Germline V lookup: CDR1 SGHRS, CDR2 YFSETQ. The CDR3: CASRAGTGGPQETQYF. CDR3 bases: TGCGCCAGCAGAGCGGGGACCGGGGGCCCCCAAGAGACCCAGTACTTC. The variable domain in full, completed from reference TRBV5-1 and TRBJ2-5, reads KAGVTQTPRYLIKTRGQQVTLSCSPISGHRSVSWYQQTPGQGLQFLFEYFSETQRNKGNFPGRFSGRQFSNSRSEMNVSTLELGDSALYLCASRAGTGGPQETQYFGPGTRLLVL.

This rearrangement joins TRBV3-1 to TRBJ1-1; maybe TRBD1 (6 bases). Germline values: CDR1 LGHDT, CDR2 YNNKEL (reference sequence). With 5 bases removed from V and 2 bases from J, the gap between germline ends came to 15 bases. There are 15 residues in the CDR3. Here the CDR3 reads CASSSPVGGNTEAFF. Written as DNA, the CDR3 is TGTGCCAGCAGCTCCCCCGTAGGGGGAAACACTGAAGCTTTCTTT.

In its sample, this clonotype was seen many times. The rearrangement joins TRBV12-3 or TRBV12-4 to TRBJ2-5; D perhaps matches TRBD2 (7 bases). The DNA end is more similar to TRBJ2-7, so the J call may be wrong. This CDR3 is built from 14 residues. CDR3 region: CASSLGGPAYEQYF. In nucleotides, the CDR3 is TGTGCCAGCAGTTTGGGGGGGCCGGCCTACGAGCAGTACTTC.

The table lists this clonotype with a few counts. The V and J genes are TRBV6-6 and TRBJ2-5; D perhaps matches TRBD1 (6 bases). Trimming removed 6 bases at V and 5 bases at J, with 16 bases between. CDR1 MNHNY and CDR2 SVGAGI come from the germline V gene (reference sequence). This CDR3 has 14 residues. CDR3: CASSSYRERETQYF. CDR3 nucleotide sequence: TGTGCCAGCAGCTCATACAGGGAGCGGGAGACCCAGTACTTC.

Regarding this clonotype: Relative to the germline gene, one junction end is altered; a read error may explain this. This chain uses TRBV20-1 with TRBJ1-2, with D unresolved. The CDR3 contains 14 residues. CDR1 is DFQATT, CDR2 SNEGSKA, per germline (reference sequence). This chain's CDR3 is CSAREGNNNYGYAF. In DNA, the CDR3 is TGCAGTGCTAGAGAGGGAAATAATAACTATGGCTACGCCTTC.

The chain joins TRBV9 to TRBJ2-3; TRBD2 aligns across 8 bases. Germline V CDR1 and CDR2: SGDLS, YYNGEE. V dropped 0 bases and J dropped 1; count of bases not matched to a gene: 4. CDR3 length equals 16 residues. The CDR3 loop is CASSVAGGHGTDTQYF. DNA for the CDR3: TGTGCCAGCAGCGTAGCGGGGGGGCATGGCACAGATACGCAGTATTTT.

Turning to this clonotype: This may stem from a read error, because a much larger clone lies one nucleotide away. V and J are TRBV6-2 or TRBV6-3 and TRBJ2-1, with D unresolved. The CDR3 runs to 13 residues. CDR1 and CDR2 from the germline V gene are MNHEY and SVGEGT. The ends were cut back, 4 bases at V and 6 bases at J, with 10 bases in the middle. The CDR3 here is CASSLLATNEQFF. Here the CDR3 DNA reads TGTGCCAGCAGTTTGTTAGCCACCAATGAGCAGTTCTTC.

This clonotype was seen only a few times. One end of the junction is discordant with germline, which a read error may explain. J is TRBJ2-2 and V is TRBV7-7, with TRBD2 identical over 11 bases. The germline V gene has CDR1 SSHAT and CDR2 FNYEAQ (reference sequence). This CDR3 contains 19 residues. The CDR3 protein is CASSPLTASGRSNTGELFF. In DNA form, the CDR3 reads TGTGCTAGCAGCCCTCTGACTGCTAGCGGGAGGTCGAACACCGGGGAGCTGTTTTTT.

The V call is TRBV14, the J call TRBJ2-3; no definite D call. Trimming shortened V by 0 bases and J by 8 bases, and 9 bases separated the two germline ends. CDR1 is SGHDN, CDR2 FVKESK, per germline. The CDR3 sequence is 13 residues long. DNA for the CDR3: TGTGCCAGCAGCCAAGAAAAGAAAAGTACGCAGTATTTT. Amino acids: CASSQEKKSTQYF.

This clonotype was seen more than once but under ten times. The rearrangement uses TRBV28 and TRBJ2-1, with TRBD2 matching over 10 bases. J gave up 6 bases and V 4 bases, and 21 bases lay outside the gene matches. Germline V gives CDR1 MDHEN, CDR2 SYDVKM. This CDR3 spans 20 amino acids. The CDR3 bases are TGTGCCAGCAGTTCGCTCCAAGCGGGGGGGCCTGGGGGCGAGGGCAATGAGCAGTTCTTC. It is translated as CASSSLQAGGPGGEGNEQFF. The full variable domain, with the rest looked up from reference TRBV28 and TRBJ2-1, is DVKVTQSSRYLVKRTGEKVFLECVQDMDHENMFWYRQDPGLGLRLIYFSYDVKMKEKGDIPEGYSVSREKKERFSLILESASTNQTSMYLCASSSLQAGGPGGEGNEQFFGPGTRLTVL.

This clonotype came up a few times. V is TRBV15 and J is TRBJ2-4, with D possibly being TRBD1 (6 bases). Germline V gene data show CDR1 as LNHNV and CDR2 as YYDKDF (reference sequence). With 11 bases removed from V and 3 bases from J, the gap between germline ends came to 11 bases. The CDR3 runs 12 residues. The CDR3 loop reads CAAGTYKNIQYF. The CDR3, as DNA: TGTGCCGCCGGGACATACAAAAACATTCAGTACTTC.

The chain recombines TRBV20-1 with TRBJ2-5; 9 bases agree with TRBD1. The J call may be incorrect, as the DNA end agrees better with TRBJ2-7. CDR3 size: 16 residues. The germline V gene has CDR1 DFQATT and CDR2 SNEGSKA (reference sequence). The CDR3 here is CSARTGTGWIGDEQYF. In nucleotides, the CDR3 is TGCAGTGCGCGCACCGGGACAGGGTGGATTGGCGACGAGCAGTACTTC.

This clonotype was counted between two and nine times. The J gene is TRBJ2-7, the V gene TRBV29-1, with D unclear. CDR1 and CDR2 from the germline V gene are SQVTM and ANQGSEA. The germline V and J ends were trimmed by 5 bases and 5 bases, with 13 bases remaining between them. The CDR3 has 12 amino acids. This CDR3 reads CSVTARTHEQYF. DNA of the CDR3: TGCAGCGTTACAGCCCGGACCCACGAGCAGTACTTC.